The 17 T cell receptor beta chains below all came from one sample that was sequenced in a study of cytotoxic CD8 clonotypes in ibrutinib-treated CLL. The protocol was immunoSEQ multiplex PCR, while the TCRdb copy is restricted to in-frame clones and leaves out a portion. The table shows 200,000 to 250,000 clones, with less than 75% occurring only once. This specimen was PBMCs, taken after 24 months of ibrutinib treatment. The receptors were gathered from a human donor with chronic lymphocytic leukemia.

This clone was observed a few times. The gene calls are TRBV6-6 and TRBJ2-2; no clear D gene. The CDR3 length is 14 residues. CDR1 and CDR2 (germline): MNHNY, SVGAGI (reference sequence). Trimming pared 1 base from V and 7 bases from J, leaving 10 bases between. The CDR3, as DNA: TGTGCCAGCAGTTACTTCGGTTACAGCGGGGAGCTGTTTTTT. It is translated as CASSYFGYSGELFF.

V is TRBV19 and J is TRBJ2-6, with no clear D. CDR1 is LNHDA, CDR2 SQIVND, per germline (reference sequence). The CDR3 extends over 14 amino acids. V gave up 3 bases and J gave up 3 bases, with 6 bases separating them. CDR3 region: CASSIGVGANVLTF. As DNA, the CDR3 is TGTGCCAGTAGTATTGGGGTTGGGGCCAACGTCCTGACTTTC.

As DNA, the CDR3 is TGTGCCTGGAGTTACCTCGGACCCGGGACCGGGGAGCTGTTTTTT. Protein product: CAWSYLGPGTGELFF. This chain joins TRBV30 and TRBJ2-2; D ambiguous. Germline V lookup: CDR1 GTSNPN, CDR2 SVGIG (reference sequence). The CDR3 contains 15 residues. The V gene lost 2 bases and the J gene lost 5 bases, with 15 bases spanning the gap.

There are a few counts of this clone. One end of the junction is discordant with germline, which a read error may explain. The chain recombines TRBV7-7 with TRBJ2-5; 7 bases fit TRBD1. CDR1 is SSHAT, CDR2 FNYEAQ, per germline (reference sequence). CDR3 length equals 13 residues. The CDR3 here is CASSQDRLETQYF. Here the CDR3 DNA reads TGTGCTAGCAGCCAGGACAGGTTGGAGACCCAGTACTTC.

This sequence joins TRBV2 and TRBJ1-5, with D unclear. The CDR3 contains 14 residues. Trimming removed 6 bases from V and 2 bases from J, with 11 bases in between. The germline gives CDR1 SNHLY, CDR2 FYNNEI. As DNA, the CDR3 is TGTGCCAGCAGGGACCTAATAGGCAATCAGCCCCAGCATTTT. This gives the protein CASRDLIGNQPQHF.

This clone was seen more than once but under ten times. This chain links TRBV6-5 with TRBJ2-7; no firm D call. The CDR3 is 15 residues long. Per the germline V gene, CDR1 is MNHEY and CDR2 is SVGAGI. Trimming removed 6 bases at V and 0 bases at J, with 15 bases between. The CDR3 region has the DNA TGTGCCAGCAGCCCCGGACCCTCCTACTCCTACGAGCAGTACTTC. Its translation: CASSPGPSYSYEQYF.

This chain uses TRBV23-1 with TRBJ2-5; D not certain. TRBV23-1 is recorded as an ORF, its role being uncertain. CDR3 length: 10 residues. The V end lost 6 bases, the J end lost 2 bases, and 1 base lay between the germline ends. The CDR3 DNA sequence: TGCGCCAGCAGACAAGAGACCCAGTACTTC. Residues: CASRQETQYF.

The V gene is TRBV9, the J gene TRBJ2-1; D is perhaps TRBD1 or TRBD2 (5 bases each). Looked up from germline, CDR1 is SGDLS and CDR2 is YYNGEE. Trimming took 0 bases from V and 2 from J, leaving 12 bases between them. CDR3 length: 16 residues. CDR3 region: CASSVGGTVTYNEQFF. The CDR3 DNA sequence: TGTGCCAGCAGCGTAGGAGGGACGGTAACCTACAATGAGCAGTTCTTC.

The chain couples TRBV9 to TRBJ2-7, with a possible D match to TRBD2 (5 bases). V was cut by 4 bases and J by 0 bases, with 11 bases left in between. Germline CDR1 and CDR2: SGDLS and YYNGEE. The CDR3 consists of 14 residues. Here the CDR3 DNA reads TGTGCCAGCAGCTGGGAACGGGACTCCTACGAGCAGTACTTC. This sequence encodes CASSWERDSYEQYF.

The chain combines TRBV4-3 with TRBJ1-2; perhaps TRBD1 as D (5 bases). The CDR3 sequence is 16 residues long. The ends were cut back, 4 bases at V and 0 bases at J, with 15 bases in the middle. Germline CDR1 reads LGHNA; CDR2 reads YSLEER. CDR3 sequence: CASSPGTGTPNYGYTF. In DNA, the CDR3 is TGCGCCAGCAGCCCGGGGACGGGGACCCCTAACTATGGCTACACCTTC.

This clone has just a few counts. J is TRBJ1-1 and V is TRBV7-2; TRBD1 might be the D (5 bases). The V end lost 4 bases, the J end lost 1 base, and 13 bases lay between the germline ends. The CDR3 length is 15 residues. The germline CDR1 and CDR2 sequences are SGHTA and FQGNSA. The CDR3 coding sequence is TGTGCCAGCAGCTACCGGGACGGGGGGAACACTGAAGCTTTCTTT. This translates into CASSYRDGGNTEAFF.

The V gene is TRBV9, the J gene TRBJ2-3; no reliable D call. CDR1 is SGDLS, CDR2 YYNGEE, per germline. Trimming removed 0 bases at V and 4 bases at J, with 3 bases between. The CDR3 has 12 amino acids. CDR3 nucleotide sequence: TGTGCCAGCAGCGTAGTCCCAGATACGCAGTATTTT. It yields the protein CASSVVPDTQYF.

This clone was seen just once. The genes are TRBV7-9 and TRBJ2-1; 14 bases align to TRBD2. CDR3 length: 17 residues. J lost 7 bases, V lost 5 bases, and 10 bases had no gene match. Germline loops: CDR1 SEHNR, CDR2 FQNEAQ (reference sequence). CDR3: CASSQLGTSGRGNEQFF. The CDR3 bases are TGTGCCAGCAGCCAACTCGGGACTAGCGGGAGAGGGAATGAGCAGTTCTTC.

The V gene is TRBV7-6, the J gene TRBJ1-1, with 7 bases identical to TRBD1. This CDR3 is built from 15 residues. Germline CDR1 SGHVS, CDR2 FNYEAQ. Trimming cost V 5 bases and J 3 bases; bases outside gene matches: 9. As DNA, the CDR3 is TGTGCCAGCAGCGCGAGAACAGGGGCTGACACTGAAGCTTTCTTT. The encoded protein is CASSARTGADTEAFF.

The chain has TRBV28 and TRBJ2-5; 9 positions match TRBD2. The germline CDR1 and CDR2 sequences are MDHEN and SYDVKM. V was clipped by 3 bases and J by 3 bases; unmatched bases: 8. The length of the CDR3 is 16 residues. The CDR3 is CASSFPGREGKETQYF. CDR3 DNA: TGTGCCAGCAGTTTCCCCGGGCGGGAGGGTAAAGAGACCCAGTACTTC.

This clone was seen only a few times. The chain recombines TRBV4-2 with TRBJ2-1, with D perhaps given as TRBD1 or TRBD2 (5 bases each). CDR1 LGHNA and CDR2 YNFKEQ come from the germline V gene. Trimming left V 5 bases short and J 6 bases short, with 17 bases between. This CDR3 contains 15 residues. This CDR3 is CASSATGIRGNEQFF. DNA of the CDR3: TGTGCCAGCAGCGCAACCGGGATTAGGGGCAATGAGCAGTTCTTC.

The chain joins TRBV18 to TRBJ1-1, with a weak D call TRBD1 (6 bases). Trimming shortened V by 3 bases and J by 5 bases, and 19 bases separated the two germline ends. The CDR3 consists of 16 residues. CDR1 and CDR2 from the germline V gene are KGHSH and LQKENI. CDR3 loop: CASSPVPQGRITEAFF. In DNA, the CDR3 is TGTGCCAGCTCACCCGTCCCGCAGGGGAGAATAACTGAAGCTTTCTTT.